This paragraph reports one TCR beta chain. Original methodology: Nucleated cell counts were estimated from reference gene primer amplification. Data came from immunoSEQ multiplex PCR; TCRdb stores just in-frame clones and leaves some out. V, J and clone size derive from that table, while D and trimming were established from the DNA sequence. The repertoire holds roughly 190,000 clones, with about 89% as singletons. The data belong to a study of blood T cell repertoires in COVID-19. Study-wide background: Sample material is recorded as cDNA or gDNA derived from T cells, B-cell-depleted T cells, or PBMCs.

Ages ranged from about 18 to 89 years, with residence in some 25 US areas. Clinical history as reported by participants underpinned cohort assignment. Germline V gene lookup returns CDR1 MNHEY and CDR2 SVGAGI. Trimming cost V 0 bases and J 5 bases, with 8 bases left between them. This CDR3 spans 14 amino acids. This TCR came from a young woman who had recovered from COVID-19. Sample: PBMCs or T cells enriched from blood (not recorded which). The gene calls are TRBV6-5 and TRBJ1-5; D might be TRBD1 (5 bases). This chain's CDR3 is CASSYSPTDQPQHF. Here the CDR3 DNA reads TGTGCCAGCAGTTACTCGCCGACAGATCAGCCCCAGCATTTT.